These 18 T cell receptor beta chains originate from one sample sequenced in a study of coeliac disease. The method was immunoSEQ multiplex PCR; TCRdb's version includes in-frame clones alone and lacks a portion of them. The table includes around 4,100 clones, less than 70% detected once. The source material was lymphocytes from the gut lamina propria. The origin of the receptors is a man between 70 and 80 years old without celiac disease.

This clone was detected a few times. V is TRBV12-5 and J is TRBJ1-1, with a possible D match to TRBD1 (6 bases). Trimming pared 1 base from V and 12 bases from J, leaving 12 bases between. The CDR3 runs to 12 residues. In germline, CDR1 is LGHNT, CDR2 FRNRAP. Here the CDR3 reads CASGLGAGETFF. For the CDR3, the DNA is TGTGCTAGTGGTTTGGGTGCAGGGGAAACTTTCTTT. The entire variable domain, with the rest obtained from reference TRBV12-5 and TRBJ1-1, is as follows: DARVTQTPRHKVTEMGQEVTMRCQPILGHNTVFWYRQTMMQGLELLAYFRNRAPLDDSGMPKDRFSAEMPDATLATLKIQPSEPRDSAVYFCASGLGAGETFFGQGTRLTVV.

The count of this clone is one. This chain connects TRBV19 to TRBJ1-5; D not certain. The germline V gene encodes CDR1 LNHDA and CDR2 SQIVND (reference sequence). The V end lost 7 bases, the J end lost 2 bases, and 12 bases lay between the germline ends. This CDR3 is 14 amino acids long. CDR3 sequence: CASIGTIRNQPQHF. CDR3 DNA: TGTGCCAGTATTGGCACCATACGCAATCAGCCCCAGCATTTT.

The CDR3 DNA is TGCGCCAGCAGCCAAGTAGGGTTAAGAGACAGGGGTTCGGCAGATACGCAGTATTTT. Translated, it gives CASSQVGLRDRGSADTQYF. V and J are TRBV4-1 and TRBJ2-3; 8 bases are a match to TRBD1. The V segment lost 1 base and the J segment 4 bases; nucleotides outside the gene matches: 16. Germline CDR1 MGHRA, CDR2 YSYEKL. This CDR3 comprises 19 residues.

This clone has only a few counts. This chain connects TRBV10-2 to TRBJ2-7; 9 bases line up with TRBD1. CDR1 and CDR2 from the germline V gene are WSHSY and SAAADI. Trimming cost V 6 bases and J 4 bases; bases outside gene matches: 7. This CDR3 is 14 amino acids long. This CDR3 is CASRAGTGSYEQYF. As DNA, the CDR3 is TGCGCCAGCAGGGCCGGGACAGGGAGTTACGAGCAGTACTTC.

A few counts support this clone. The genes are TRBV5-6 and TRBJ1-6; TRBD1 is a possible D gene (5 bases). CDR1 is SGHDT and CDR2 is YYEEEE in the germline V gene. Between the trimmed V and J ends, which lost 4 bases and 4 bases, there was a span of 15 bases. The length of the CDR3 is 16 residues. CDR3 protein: CASSQGRSFYNSPLHF. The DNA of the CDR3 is TGTGCCAGCAGCCAGGGAAGGTCGTTTTATAATTCACCCCTCCACTTT.

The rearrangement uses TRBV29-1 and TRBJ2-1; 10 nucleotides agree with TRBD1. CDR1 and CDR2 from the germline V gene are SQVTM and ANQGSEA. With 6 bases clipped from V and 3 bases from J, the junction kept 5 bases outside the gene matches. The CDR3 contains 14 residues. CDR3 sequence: CSVGQGGFYNEQFF. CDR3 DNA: TGCAGCGTAGGACAGGGGGGGTTCTACAATGAGCAGTTCTTC.

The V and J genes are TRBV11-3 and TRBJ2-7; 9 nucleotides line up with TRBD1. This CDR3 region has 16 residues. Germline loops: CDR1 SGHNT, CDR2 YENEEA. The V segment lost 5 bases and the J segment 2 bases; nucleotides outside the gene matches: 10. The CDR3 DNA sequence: TGTGCCAGCAGCGGGAAGCGGGACAGGGTAACCTACGAGCAGTACTTC. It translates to CASSGKRDRVTYEQYF.

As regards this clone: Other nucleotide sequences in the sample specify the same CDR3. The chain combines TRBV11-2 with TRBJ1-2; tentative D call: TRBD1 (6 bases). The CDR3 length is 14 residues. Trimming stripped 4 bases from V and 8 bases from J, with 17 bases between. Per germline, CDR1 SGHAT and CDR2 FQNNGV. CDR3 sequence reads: CASSSTGGGKGYTF. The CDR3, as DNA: TGTGCCAGCAGCTCCACGGGCGGGGGCAAAGGCTACACCTTC. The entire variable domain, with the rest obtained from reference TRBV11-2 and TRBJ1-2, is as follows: EAGVAQSPRYKIIEKRQSVAFWCNPISGHATLYWYQQILGQGPKLLIQFQNNGVVDDSQLPKDRFSAERLKGVDSTLKIQPAKLEDSAVYLCASSSTGGGKGYTFGSGTRLTVV.

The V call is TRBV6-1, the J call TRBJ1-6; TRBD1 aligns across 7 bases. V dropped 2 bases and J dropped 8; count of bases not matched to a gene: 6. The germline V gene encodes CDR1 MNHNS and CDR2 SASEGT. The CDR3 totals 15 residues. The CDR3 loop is CASSELRTGYSPLHF. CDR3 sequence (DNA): TGTGCCAGCAGTGAACTACGGACAGGTTATTCACCCCTCCACTTT.

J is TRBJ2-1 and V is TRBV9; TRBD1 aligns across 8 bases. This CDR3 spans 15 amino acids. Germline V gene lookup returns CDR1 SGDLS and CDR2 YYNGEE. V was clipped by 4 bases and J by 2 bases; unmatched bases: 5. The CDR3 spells CASSPRDRTYNEQFF. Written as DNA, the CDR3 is TGTGCCAGCAGCCCCCGGGACAGGACCTACAATGAGCAGTTCTTC.

CDR3 region: CASSPGGKITYEQYF. The CDR3 bases are TGCGCCAGCAGCCCGGGGGGAAAAATTACCTACGAGCAGTACTTC. The chain is built from TRBV5-1 and TRBJ2-7; TRBD2 agrees at 7 bases. The CDR3 spans 15 residues. The J segment lost 2 bases and the V segment lost 4 bases, leaving 9 bases of the junction unmatched. The germline CDR1 and CDR2 sequences are SGHRS and YFSETQ.

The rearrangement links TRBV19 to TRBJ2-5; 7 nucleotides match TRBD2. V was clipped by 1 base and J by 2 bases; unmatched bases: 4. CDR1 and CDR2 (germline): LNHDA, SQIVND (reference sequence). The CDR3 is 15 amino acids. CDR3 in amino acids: CASSIGGSGQETQYF. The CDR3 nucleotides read TGTGCCAGTAGTATAGGCGGTAGCGGGCAAGAGACCCAGTACTTC.

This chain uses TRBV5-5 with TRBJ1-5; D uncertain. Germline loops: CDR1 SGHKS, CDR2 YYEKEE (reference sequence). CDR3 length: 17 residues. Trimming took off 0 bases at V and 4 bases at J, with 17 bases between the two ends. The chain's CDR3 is CASSLAEGLIVNQPQHF. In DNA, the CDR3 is TGTGCCAGCAGCTTGGCTGAGGGATTGATAGTAAATCAGCCCCAGCATTTT.

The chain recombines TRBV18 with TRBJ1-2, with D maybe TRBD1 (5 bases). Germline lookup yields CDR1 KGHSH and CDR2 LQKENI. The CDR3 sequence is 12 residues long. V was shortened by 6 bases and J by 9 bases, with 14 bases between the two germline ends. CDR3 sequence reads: CASSLTGESYTF. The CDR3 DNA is TGTGCCAGCTCCCTTACAGGAGAGAGCTACACCTTC. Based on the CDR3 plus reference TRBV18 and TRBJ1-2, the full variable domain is NAGVMQNPRHLVRRRGQEARLRCSPMKGHSHVYWYRQLPEEGLKFMVYLQKENIIDESGMPKERFSAEFPKEGPSILRIQQVVRGDSAAYFCASSLTGESYTFGSGTRLTVV.

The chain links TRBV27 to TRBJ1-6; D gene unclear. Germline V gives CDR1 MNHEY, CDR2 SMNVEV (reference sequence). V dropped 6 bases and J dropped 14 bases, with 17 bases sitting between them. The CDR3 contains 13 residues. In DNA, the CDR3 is TGTGCCAGCAGCCAAGCTGGCGGGGTGGCCCTCCACTTT. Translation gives CASSQAGGVALHF.

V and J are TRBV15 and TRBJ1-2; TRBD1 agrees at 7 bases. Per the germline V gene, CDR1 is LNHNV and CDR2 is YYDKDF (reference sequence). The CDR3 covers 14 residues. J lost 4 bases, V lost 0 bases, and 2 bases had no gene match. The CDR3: CATSREDRRYGYTF. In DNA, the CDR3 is TGTGCCACCAGCAGAGAGGACAGGCGCTATGGCTACACCTTC.

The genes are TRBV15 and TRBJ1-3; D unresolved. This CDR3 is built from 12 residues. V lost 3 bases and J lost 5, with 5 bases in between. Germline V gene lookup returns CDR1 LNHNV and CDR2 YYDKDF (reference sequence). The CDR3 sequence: CATSSGRNTIYF. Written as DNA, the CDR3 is TGTGCCACCAGCAGCGGGAGAAACACCATATATTTT.

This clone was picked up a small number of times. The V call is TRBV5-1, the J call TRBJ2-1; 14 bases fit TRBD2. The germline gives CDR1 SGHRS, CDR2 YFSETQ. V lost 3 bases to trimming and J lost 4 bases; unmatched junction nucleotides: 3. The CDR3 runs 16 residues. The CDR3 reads CASSWRLAGGYNEQFF. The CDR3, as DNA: TGCGCCAGCAGCTGGAGACTAGCGGGGGGGTACAATGAGCAGTTCTTC.